The source of this T cell receptor beta chain is a study of beta chain features in type 1 diabetes. Findings and caveats of the study: Reads derived from cDNA could over-represent cells showing high TCR expression. TCRB CDR3s were moderately but significantly shorter in Type 1 diabetes patients in all four CD4+ subsets.

Averaging roughly 120 mL, one heparinised blood draw came from each individual donor. Since all of the isolated RNA was reverse transcribed, expressed TCRB transcripts were what got sequenced. Libraries were prepared by immunoSEQ multiplex PCR; TCRdb keeps only in-frame clonotypes and omits some of them. In the table there are roughly 260,000 clones, 20% of which are singletons. Germline loops: CDR1 SQVTM, CDR2 ANQGSEA. V gave up 6 bases and J gave up 5 bases, with 13 bases separating them. CDR3 length: 13 residues. This clone occurred a few times. What it binds is not known. The TCR was taken from a woman between 40 and 50 years old with type 1 diabetes. Material: naive CD4+ T cells from blood. V usage is TRBV29-1 and J usage is TRBJ1-4; perhaps TRBD1 as D (6 bases). CDR3 sequence reads: CSVRGRGNEKLFF. CDR3 nucleotide sequence: TGCAGCGTCCGCGGAAGGGGGAATGAAAAACTGTTTTTT. The entire variable domain, with the rest obtained from reference TRBV29-1 and TRBJ1-4, is as follows: SAVISQKPSRDICQRGTSLTIQCQVDSQVTMMFWYRQQPGQSLTLIATANQGSEATYESGFVIDKFPISRPNLTFSTLTVSNMSPEDSSIYLCSVRGRGNEKLFFGSGTQLSVL.